This TCR beta chain was observed in a study of T cell responses to AZD1222 COVID-19 vaccine. The study's findings and limits: Just five to seven people given AZD1222 tested seropositive at baseline. Vaccine-associated CD4 TCRs ranged over spike, dominating at 160-218 and 743-854. The repertoires were collected only after the peak T cell response.

Comment on this clone: No antigen is known for it.

CDR1 and CDR2 (germline): SNHLY, FYNNEI. This CDR3 has 16 residues. V trimming: 4 bases; J trimming: 6 bases; junction bases outside the gene matches: 11. The table came from immunoSEQ multiplex PCR; TCRdb's copy has only in-frame clones and leaves some out. The data hold some 66,000 clones, with roughly nine tenths observed a single time. The TCR was taken from an adult in good health. J is TRBJ2-2 and V is TRBV2; 7 nucleotides agree with TRBD1. The sample consisted of peripheral blood, taken on day 0 of AZD1222 vaccination. CDR3 DNA sequence: TGTGCCAGCAGTGCAAGACAGGGATTGGCCGCCGGGGAGCTGTTTTTT. This translates into CASSARQGLAAGELFF.